Given below is one T cell receptor beta chain in context. These data originate in a study of cytomegalovirus exposure and HLA in healthy donors. Vbeta (60) and Jbeta (13) primers were used in the PCR. Assay used: immunoSEQ multiplex PCR; TCRdb lists only in-frame clones, some missing. The table includes 160,000 or so clones, roughly 80% detected once. From germline, CDR1 is MDHEN and CDR2 SYDVKM. The CDR3 runs 13 residues. Between the trimmed V and J ends, which lost 5 bases and 5 bases, there was a span of 12 bases. Those who donated were healthy bone marrow donors. This receptor was obtained from a woman in her 30s in good health and CMV-seronegative. The V gene is TRBV28, the J gene TRBJ1-1; D is perhaps TRBD1 (5 bases). Sequences were obtained from PBMCs. CDR3 in amino acids: CASSPSKGTEAFF. The CDR3 nucleotides read TGTGCCAGCAGTCCCTCGAAGGGGACTGAAGCTTTCTTT.